These 5 T cell receptor beta chains were all obtained from the same sample, sequenced in a study of cytomegalovirus exposure and HLA in healthy donors. The PCR used 60 Vbeta and 13 Jbeta primers. Sequencing used immunoSEQ multiplex PCR; TCRdb keeps in-frame clones, though not all of them. The data hold approximately 100,000 clones, with 77% observed a single time. The sequencing sample was made of PBMCs. The origin of the receptors is a middle-aged man in good health and CMV-seropositive.

The chain carries TRBV13 and TRBJ1-2; the D gene is possibly TRBD1 (6 bases). Germline V CDR1 and CDR2: PRHDT, FYEKMQ (reference sequence). V shed 1 base and J shed 5 bases, with 26 bases lying between them. CDR3 length: 19 residues. CDR3 region: CASSLVGGLTLGAEYGYTF. CDR3 bases: TGTGCCAGCAGCTTAGTAGGGGGTCTGACACTGGGGGCGGAGTATGGCTACACCTTC.

The chain couples TRBV15 to TRBJ1-5; no clear D gene. V shed 0 bases and J shed 4 bases, with 10 bases lying between them. This CDR3 spans 15 amino acids. Germline V gene lookup returns CDR1 LNHNV and CDR2 YYDKDF (reference sequence). CDR3 DNA: TGTGCCACCAGCAGAGATTGGTCAGGAAATCAGCCCCAGCATTTT. Translated, it gives CATSRDWSGNQPQHF.

This chain links TRBV14 with TRBJ2-3; D is unclear. CDR3 length equals 16 residues. Germline V CDR1 and CDR2: SGHDN, FVKESK. The V end was cut by 0 bases, the J end by 2 bases, with 12 bases between. The CDR3 DNA reads as TGTGCCAGCAGCCAAGATCTACTACCGTACACAGATACGCAGTATTTT. Translation: CASSQDLLPYTDTQYF.

This chain uses TRBV5-4 with TRBJ1-2, with a possible D match to TRBD1 (5 bases). The V and J ends lost 1 base and 1 base respectively, with 14 bases between them. Looked up from germline, CDR1 is SGHNT and CDR2 is YYREEE (reference sequence). CDR3 length equals 16 residues. CDR3 sequence: CASSLNPGIDNYGYTF. DNA of the CDR3: TGTGCCAGCAGCTTGAATCCAGGGATCGATAACTATGGCTACACCTTC.

This chain connects TRBV19 to TRBJ1-2; 7 nucleotides line up with TRBD1. The CDR3 runs to 15 residues. V lost 2 bases and J lost 4; bases outside the gene matches: 7. Germline V gives CDR1 LNHDA, CDR2 SQIVND (reference sequence). The CDR3 protein is CASSIKGARGYGYTF. The CDR3 DNA reads TGTGCCAGTAGTATAAAGGGGGCGCGCGGCTATGGCTACACCTTC.